The 16 T cell receptor beta chains listed next were all sequenced from one sample in a study of spatial heterogeneity in lung cancer. Time point specified: blood at routine non-recurrence follow-up after resection. Unsorted samples of tumor, nontumor lung or frozen PBMC had their whole RNA sequenced. TCRdb re-called the 5' RACE reads through MiXCR, storing one row per CDR3 protein. The profile covers more than 95,000 distinct CDR3 sequences, with over 9% appearing a single time and roughly 15% taken by the ten largest. The sequenced sample was PBMCs, obtained at follow-up. The receptors shown here come from a male donor with early-stage non-small cell lung cancer.

Ten or more counts support this clonotype. This chain uses TRBV4-2 with TRBJ2-1; 10 nucleotides match TRBD2. CDR3 length: 17 residues. With 6 bases clipped from V and 4 bases from J, the junction kept 12 bases outside the gene matches. Germline V gene data show CDR1 as LGHNA and CDR2 as YNFKEQ. As DNA, the CDR3 is TGTGCCAGCAGTCCCAGAGGACCTAGCGGGAGTTACAATGAGCAGTTCTTC. Its translation: CASSPRGPSGSYNEQFF.

The rearrangement links TRBV20-1 to TRBJ2-5, with D possibly TRBD2 on 5 matching bases. Trimming removed 6 bases from V and 1 base from J, with 9 bases in between. The V gene's germline CDR1 is DFQATT and CDR2 SNEGSKA (reference sequence). CDR3 length: 12 residues. CDR3 nucleotide sequence: TGCAGTGCCCCGGGATTCCAAGAGACCCAGTACTTC. Translated, it gives CSAPGFQETQYF.

This clonotype was counted a few times. The V call is TRBV11-2, the J call TRBJ2-1, with D hard to call. With 8 bases removed from V and 10 bases from J, the gap between germline ends came to 12 bases. Germline V gives CDR1 SGHAT, CDR2 FQNNGV. There are 11 residues in the CDR3. The CDR3 sequence is CASVGPREQFF. CDR3 DNA sequence: TGTGCCAGCGTCGGGCCCCGGGAGCAGTTCTTC.

This clonotype was found many times. V is TRBV10-3 and J is TRBJ1-5, with a tentative D call TRBD1 (6 bases). This CDR3 comprises 14 residues. Looked up from germline, CDR1 is ENHRY and CDR2 is SYGVKD. V was clipped by 6 bases and J by 4 bases, with 13 bases between them. The CDR3 sequence is CAISREGGNQPQHF. The CDR3 nucleotides are TGTGCCATCAGCCGAGAAGGGGGGAATCAGCCCCAGCATTTT.

This chain connects TRBV28 to TRBJ2-3, with D perhaps matching TRBD1 (6 bases). Germline CDR1 reads MDHEN; CDR2 reads SYDVKM. There are 13 residues in the CDR3. Trimming shortened V by 7 bases and J by 4 bases, and 12 bases separated the two germline ends. CDR3 DNA sequence: TGTGCCAGCACCCCAGGGGTCGCAGATACGCAGTATTTT. Translated: CASTPGVADTQYF. The whole variable domain, filled in from reference TRBV28 and TRBJ2-3, reads DVKVTQSSRYLVKRTGEKVFLECVQDMDHENMFWYRQDPGLGLRLIYFSYDVKMKEKGDIPEGYSVSREKKERFSLILESASTNQTSMYLCASTPGVADTQYFGPGTRLTVL.

The table lists this clonotype with many counts. The chain employs TRBV25-1 and TRBJ2-6, with D uncertain. Germline V gene data show CDR1 as MGHDK and CDR2 as SYGVNS. The CDR3 runs to 15 residues. V gave up 1 base and J gave up 4 bases, with 8 bases separating them. CDR3 residues: CASSESRPGANVLTF. CDR3 bases: TGTGCCAGCAGTGAATCCCGCCCAGGGGCCAACGTCCTGACTTTC.

The table lists this clonotype with many counts. V is TRBV20-1 and J is TRBJ1-2, with D tentatively TRBD1 (5 bases). Germline loops: CDR1 DFQATT, CDR2 SNEGSKA (reference sequence). The CDR3 covers 15 residues. The CDR3 DNA reads as TGCAGCAGTTATGCCCGACAGACGCCGAACTATGGCTACACCTTC. Protein product: CSSYARQTPNYGYTF.

This clonotype was detected many times. V usage is TRBV6-6 and J usage is TRBJ2-1, with 8 bases aligning to TRBD2. The V gene end was trimmed by 2 bases and the J gene end by 3 bases; junction bases not matched to a gene: 9. CDR1 is MNHNY, CDR2 SVGAGI, per germline (reference sequence). This CDR3 is built from 17 residues. The CDR3, as DNA: TGTGCCAGCAGTTACGGCCTCAGGGCGGGGGGCTACAATGAGCAGTTCTTC. Its protein is CASSYGLRAGGYNEQFF.

This clonotype has a count of ten or more. The rearrangement joins TRBV2 to TRBJ1-6, with a possible D match to TRBD1 (5 bases). CDR3 length: 14 amino acids. Trimming took 2 bases from V and 6 from J, leaving 8 bases between them. Germline CDR1 reads SNHLY; CDR2 reads FYNNEI. CDR3 DNA: TGTGCCAGCAGTGAAATTAGGGGTAATTCACCCCTCCACTTT. Protein product: CASSEIRGNSPLHF. The complete variable domain, with remaining parts taken from reference TRBV2 and TRBJ1-6, reads EPEVTQTPSHQVTQMGQEVILRCVPISNHLYFYWYRQILGQKVEFLVSFYNNEISEKSEIFDDQFSVERPDGSNFTLKIRSTKLEDSAMYFCASSEIRGNSPLHFGNGTRLTVT.

The rearrangement uses TRBV6-5 and TRBJ1-1, with 7 bases lining up with TRBD1. V lost 2 bases, J lost 2 bases, and 8 bases stayed unmatched. Germline CDR1 and CDR2: MNHEY and SVGAGI. The CDR3 spans 16 residues. The CDR3 region is CASSYLMTGSNTEAFF. In nucleotides, the CDR3 is TGTGCCAGCAGTTACCTCATGACAGGGAGCAACACTGAAGCTTTCTTT.

This clonotype occurred a few times. The V gene is TRBV15, the J gene TRBJ1-2; the D gene is possibly TRBD1 (5 bases). The V gene lost 1 base and the J gene lost 6 bases, with 21 bases spanning the gap. The CDR3 spans 17 residues. Germline V gene sequence: CDR1 LNHNV, CDR2 YYDKDF (reference sequence). CDR3 DNA sequence: TGTGCCACCAGCAGAGTTTCCCTAAGACAGTCGCCTGATGGCTACACCTTC. Residues: CATSRVSLRQSPDGYTF.

This clonotype was seen at least ten times. CDR3 in amino acids: CASSPGGQGLDTQYF. The DNA of the CDR3 is TGTGCCAGCAGTCCCGGGGGACAGGGGCTGGATACGCAGTATTTT. V gene TRBV28 combines with J gene TRBJ2-3; 10 nucleotides agree with TRBD1. The CDR3 is 15 residues long. Per the germline V gene, CDR1 is MDHEN and CDR2 is SYDVKM. V dropped 5 bases and J dropped 6; count of bases not matched to a gene: 8.

In this sample, this clonotype turned up many times. The V call is TRBV9, the J call TRBJ1-5; 8 bases align to TRBD1. Germline values: CDR1 SGDLS, CDR2 YYNGEE. The CDR3 consists of 14 residues. J gave up 3 bases and V 3 bases, and 2 bases lay outside the gene matches. This CDR3 is CASSATGANQPQHF. The CDR3 bases are TGTGCCAGCAGCGCGACAGGGGCCAATCAGCCCCAGCATTTT.

This clonotype appeared many times. The chain recombines TRBV9 with TRBJ2-7; 7 positions agree with TRBD2. CDR1 and CDR2 from the germline V gene are SGDLS and YYNGEE. This CDR3 is built from 14 residues. V shed 0 bases, J shed 2 bases, and the junction held 2 bases outside the gene matches. CDR3 in amino acids: CASSVEAGAYEQYF. CDR3 coding DNA: TGTGCCAGCAGCGTAGAGGCGGGGGCCTACGAGCAGTACTTC.

The rearrangement uses TRBV14 and TRBJ1-2, with D possibly matching TRBD1 (5 bases). Per the germline V gene, CDR1 is SGHDN and CDR2 is FVKESK. This CDR3 spans 15 amino acids. The germline V and J ends were trimmed by 8 bases and 1 base, with 17 bases remaining between them. CDR3 nucleotide sequence: TGTGCCAGCCCCCCGGGGTCGGGGCTTAACTATGGCTACACCTTC. Translating it yields CASPPGSGLNYGYTF.

In regard to this clonotype: This clone may be a read error of a much larger clone one base away. The chain combines TRBV5-1 with TRBJ2-6; possible D gene TRBD1, 6 bases. The germline V gene has CDR1 SGHRS and CDR2 YFSETQ. The CDR3 is 14 residues long. V was pared by 4 bases and J by 2 bases, with 7 bases between. CDR3: CASSPGAGANVLTF. DNA for the CDR3: TGCGCCAGCAGCCCAGGGGCTGGGGCCAACGTCCTGACTTTC.